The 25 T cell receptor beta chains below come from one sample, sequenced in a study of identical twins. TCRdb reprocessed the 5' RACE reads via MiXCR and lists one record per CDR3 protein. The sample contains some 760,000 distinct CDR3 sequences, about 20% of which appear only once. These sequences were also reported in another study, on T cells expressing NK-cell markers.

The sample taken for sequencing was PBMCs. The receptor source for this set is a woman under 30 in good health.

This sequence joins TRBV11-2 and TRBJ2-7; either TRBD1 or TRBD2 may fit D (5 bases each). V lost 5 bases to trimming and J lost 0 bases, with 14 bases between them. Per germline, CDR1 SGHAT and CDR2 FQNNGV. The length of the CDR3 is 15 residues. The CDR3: CASSPQGRISYEQYF. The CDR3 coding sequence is TGTGCCAGCAGCCCCCAGGGACGCATCTCCTACGAGCAGTACTTC.

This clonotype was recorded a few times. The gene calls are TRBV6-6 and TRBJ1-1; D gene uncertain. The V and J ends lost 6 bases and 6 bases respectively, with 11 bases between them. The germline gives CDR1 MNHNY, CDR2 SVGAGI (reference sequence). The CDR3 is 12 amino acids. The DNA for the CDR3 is TGTGCCAGCAGCCAGAGGTTCGCTGAAGCTTTCTTT. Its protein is CASSQRFAEAFF.

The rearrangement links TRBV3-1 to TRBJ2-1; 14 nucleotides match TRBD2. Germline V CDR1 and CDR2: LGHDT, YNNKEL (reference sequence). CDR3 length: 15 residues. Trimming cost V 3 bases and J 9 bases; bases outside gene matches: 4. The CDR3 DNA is TGTGCCAGCAGCCAGGGGACTAGCGGGAGTGGTGAGCAGTTCTTC. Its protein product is CASSQGTSGSGEQFF.

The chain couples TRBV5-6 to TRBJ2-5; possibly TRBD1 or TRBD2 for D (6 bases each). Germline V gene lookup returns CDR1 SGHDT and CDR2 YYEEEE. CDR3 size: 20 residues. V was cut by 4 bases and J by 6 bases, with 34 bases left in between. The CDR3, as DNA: TGTGCCAGCAGCCGCCTTCCCGGGGGCGCAGAACCAGGACGCAGAAAGACCCAGTACTTC. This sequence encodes CASSRLPGGAEPGRRKTQYF. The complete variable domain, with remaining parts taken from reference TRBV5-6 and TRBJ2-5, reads DAGVTQSPTHLIKTRGQQVTLRCSPKSGHDTVSWYQQALGQGPQFIFQYYEEEERQRGNFPDRFSGHQFPNYSSELNVNALLLGDSALYLCASSRLPGGAEPGRRKTQYFGPGTRLLVL.

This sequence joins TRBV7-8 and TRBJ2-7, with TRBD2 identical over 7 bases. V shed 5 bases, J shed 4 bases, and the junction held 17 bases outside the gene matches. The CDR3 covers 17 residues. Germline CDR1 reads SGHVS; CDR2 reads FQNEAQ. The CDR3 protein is CASSGEGWSGTIYEQYF. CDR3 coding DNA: TGTGCCAGCAGCGGGGAGGGATGGAGCGGGACCATTTACGAGCAGTACTTC.

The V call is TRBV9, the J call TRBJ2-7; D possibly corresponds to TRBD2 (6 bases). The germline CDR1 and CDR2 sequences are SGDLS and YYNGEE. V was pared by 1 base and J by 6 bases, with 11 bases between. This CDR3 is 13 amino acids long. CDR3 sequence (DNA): TGTGCCAGCAGCGTAACCACTAGCTCCGAGCAGTACTTC. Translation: CASSVTTSSEQYF.

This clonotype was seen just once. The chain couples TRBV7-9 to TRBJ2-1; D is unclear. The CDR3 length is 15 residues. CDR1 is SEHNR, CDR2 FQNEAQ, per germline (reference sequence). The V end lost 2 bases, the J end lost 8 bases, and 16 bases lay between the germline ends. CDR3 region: CASSLRIALFHEQFF. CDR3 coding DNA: TGTGCCAGCAGCTTACGGATAGCTCTCTTCCATGAGCAGTTCTTC.

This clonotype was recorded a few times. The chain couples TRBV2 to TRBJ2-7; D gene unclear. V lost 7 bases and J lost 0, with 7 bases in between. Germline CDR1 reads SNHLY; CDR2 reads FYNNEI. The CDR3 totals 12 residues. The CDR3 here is CASTSLSYEQYF. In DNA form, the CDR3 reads TGTGCCAGCACATCCCTCTCCTACGAGCAGTACTTC.

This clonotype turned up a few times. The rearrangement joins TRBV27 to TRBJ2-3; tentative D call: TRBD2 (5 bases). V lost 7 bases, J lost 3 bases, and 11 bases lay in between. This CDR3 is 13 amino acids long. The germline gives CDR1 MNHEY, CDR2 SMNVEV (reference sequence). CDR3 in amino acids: CASKRARTDTQYF. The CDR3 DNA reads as TGTGCCAGCAAGAGGGCCAGGACAGATACGCAGTATTTT.

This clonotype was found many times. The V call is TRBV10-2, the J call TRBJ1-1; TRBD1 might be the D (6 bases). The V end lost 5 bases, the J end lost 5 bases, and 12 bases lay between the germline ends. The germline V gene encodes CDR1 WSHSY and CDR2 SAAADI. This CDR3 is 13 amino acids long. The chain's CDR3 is CASSSQGRTEAFF. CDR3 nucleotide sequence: TGCGCCAGCAGTTCTCAGGGGAGGACTGAAGCTTTCTTT.

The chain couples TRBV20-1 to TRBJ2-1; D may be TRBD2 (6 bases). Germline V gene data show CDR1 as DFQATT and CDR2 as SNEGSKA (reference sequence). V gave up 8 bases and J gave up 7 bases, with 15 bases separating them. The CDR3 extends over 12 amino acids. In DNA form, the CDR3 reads TGCAGTACCCTTTCTCGGGGGAATGAGCAGTTCTTC. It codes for CSTLSRGNEQFF.

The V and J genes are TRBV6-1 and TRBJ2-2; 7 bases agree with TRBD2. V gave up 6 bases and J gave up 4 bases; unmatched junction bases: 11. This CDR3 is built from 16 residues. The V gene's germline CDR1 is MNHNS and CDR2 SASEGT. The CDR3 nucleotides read TGTGCCAGCAGCTTTCAGCCCCTAGCGGTCACCGGGGAGCTGTTTTTT. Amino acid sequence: CASSFQPLAVTGELFF.

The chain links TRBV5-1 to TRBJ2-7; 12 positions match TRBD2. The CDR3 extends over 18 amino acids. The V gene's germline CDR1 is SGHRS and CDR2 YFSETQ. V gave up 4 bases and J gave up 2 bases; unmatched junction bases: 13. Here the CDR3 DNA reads TGCGCCAGCAGCCTCGGGATAGCGACTAGCGGGAGAACCTACGAGCAGTACTTC. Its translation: CASSLGIATSGRTYEQYF.

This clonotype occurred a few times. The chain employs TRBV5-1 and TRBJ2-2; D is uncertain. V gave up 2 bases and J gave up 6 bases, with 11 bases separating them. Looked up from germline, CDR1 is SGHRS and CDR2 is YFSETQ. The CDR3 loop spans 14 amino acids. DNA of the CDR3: TGCGCCAGCAGCTTAGACGTAAGCTCCGGGGAGCTGTTTTTT. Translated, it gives CASSLDVSSGELFF.

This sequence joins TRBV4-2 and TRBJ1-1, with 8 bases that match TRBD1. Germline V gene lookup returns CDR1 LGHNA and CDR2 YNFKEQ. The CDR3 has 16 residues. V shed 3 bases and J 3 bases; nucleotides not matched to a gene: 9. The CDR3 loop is CASSQVRGRTDTEAFF. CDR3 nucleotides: TGTGCCAGCAGCCAGGTCAGGGGGCGAACGGACACTGAAGCTTTCTTT.

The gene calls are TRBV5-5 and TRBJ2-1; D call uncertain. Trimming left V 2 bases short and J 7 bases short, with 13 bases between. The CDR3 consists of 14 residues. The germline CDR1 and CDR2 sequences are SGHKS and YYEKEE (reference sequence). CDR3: CASSFGLQANEQFF. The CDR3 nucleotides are TGTGCCAGCAGCTTCGGGCTTCAGGCGAATGAGCAGTTCTTC.

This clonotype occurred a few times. CDR3 protein: CASSNTGVGGYTF. The CDR3, as DNA: TGTGCCAGCAGCAATACAGGTGTCGGAGGCTACACCTTC. The chain recombines TRBV12-3 or TRBV12-4 with TRBJ1-2; possible D gene TRBD1, 5 bases. Trimming took 6 bases from V and 8 from J, leaving 16 bases between them. The CDR3 extends over 13 amino acids.

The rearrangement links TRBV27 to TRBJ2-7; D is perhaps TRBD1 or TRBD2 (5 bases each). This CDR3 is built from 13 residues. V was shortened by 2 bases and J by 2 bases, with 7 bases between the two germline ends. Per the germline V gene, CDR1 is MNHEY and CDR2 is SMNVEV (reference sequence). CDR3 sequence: CASSLRDAYEQYF. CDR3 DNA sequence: TGTGCCAGCAGTTTACGGGACGCCTACGAGCAGTACTTC.

The CDR3, as DNA: TGCAGCGTTGAAGCCCACGTCAACACTGAAGCTTTCTTT. This gives the protein CSVEAHVNTEAFF. The V gene is TRBV29-1, the J gene TRBJ1-1, with D unclear. CDR3 length: 13 amino acids. CDR1 is SQVTM, CDR2 ANQGSEA, per germline. V was cut by 1 base and J by 2 bases, with 8 bases left in between.

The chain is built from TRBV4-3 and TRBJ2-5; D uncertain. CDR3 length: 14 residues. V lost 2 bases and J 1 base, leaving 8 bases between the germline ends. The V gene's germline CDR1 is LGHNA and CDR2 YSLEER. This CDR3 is CASSQNWRQETQYF. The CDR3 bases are TGCGCCAGCAGCCAAAACTGGCGCCAAGAGACCCAGTACTTC.

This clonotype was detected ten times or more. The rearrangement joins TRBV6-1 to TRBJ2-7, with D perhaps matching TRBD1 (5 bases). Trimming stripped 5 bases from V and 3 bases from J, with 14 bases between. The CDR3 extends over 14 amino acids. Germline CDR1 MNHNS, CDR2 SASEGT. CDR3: CASSRAGQNYEQYF. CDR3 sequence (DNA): TGTGCCAGCAGTCGGGCAGGGCAGAACTACGAGCAGTACTTC.

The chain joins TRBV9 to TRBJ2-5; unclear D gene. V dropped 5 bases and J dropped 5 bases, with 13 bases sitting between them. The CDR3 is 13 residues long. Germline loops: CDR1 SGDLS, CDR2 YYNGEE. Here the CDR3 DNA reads TGTGCCAGCAGTCCCTTTCTCGGGGAGACCCAGTACTTC. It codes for CASSPFLGETQYF.

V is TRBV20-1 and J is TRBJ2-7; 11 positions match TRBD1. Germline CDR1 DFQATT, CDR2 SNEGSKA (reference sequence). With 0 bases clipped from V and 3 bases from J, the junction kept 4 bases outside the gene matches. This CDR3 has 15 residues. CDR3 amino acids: CSAREGTGGHYEQYF. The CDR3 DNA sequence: TGCAGTGCTAGAGAGGGGACAGGGGGGCACTACGAGCAGTACTTC.

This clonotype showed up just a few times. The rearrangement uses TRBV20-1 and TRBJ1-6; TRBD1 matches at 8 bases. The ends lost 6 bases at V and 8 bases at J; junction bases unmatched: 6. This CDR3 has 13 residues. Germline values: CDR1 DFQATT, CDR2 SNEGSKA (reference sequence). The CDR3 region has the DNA TGCAGTGCCCGAGGACAGGGCGATTCACCCCTCCACTTT. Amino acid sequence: CSARGQGDSPLHF.

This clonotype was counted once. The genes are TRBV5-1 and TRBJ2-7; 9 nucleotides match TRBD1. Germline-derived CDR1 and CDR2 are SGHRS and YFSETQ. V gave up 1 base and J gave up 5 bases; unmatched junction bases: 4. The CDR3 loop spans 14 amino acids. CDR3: CASSLQGQGDEQYF. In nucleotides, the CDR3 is TGCGCCAGCAGCTTGCAGGGACAGGGAGACGAGCAGTACTTC.